These 17 T cell receptor beta chains came from one sample sequenced in a study of blood T cell repertoires in COVID-19. TCRdb keeps only in-frame clones here, not all; method: immunoSEQ multiplex PCR. The sample carries about 160,000 clones, 80% recorded once. Sequencing was done on a sample of PBMCs or T cells enriched from blood (not recorded which). The receptor set was obtained from a man between 40 and 49 years old who had recovered from COVID-19.

V and J are TRBV19 and TRBJ1-6; D uncertain. Germline values: CDR1 LNHDA, CDR2 SQIVND (reference sequence). CDR3 size: 15 residues. With 1 base removed from V and 2 bases from J, the gap between germline ends came to 6 bases. CDR3 DNA: TGTGCCAGTAGTATAGGTTCAGCCTATAATTCACCCCTCCACTTT. This codes for CASSIGSAYNSPLHF.

The DNA for the CDR3 is TGTGCCAGCAGCACTCAGGGGCGTCAGCCCCAGCATTTT. This gives the protein CASSTQGRQPQHF. The genes are TRBV27 and TRBJ1-5; D is perhaps TRBD1 (6 bases). Germline lookup yields CDR1 MNHEY and CDR2 SMNVEV (reference sequence). Trimming shortened V by 6 bases and J by 6 bases, and 12 bases separated the two germline ends. The CDR3 has 13 amino acids.

The rearrangement joins TRBV4-1 to TRBJ1-1; possibly TRBD1 for D (5 bases). The germline V gene encodes CDR1 MGHRA and CDR2 YSYEKL. V gave up 0 bases and J gave up 10 bases, with 27 bases separating them. This CDR3 has 18 residues. The CDR3 is CASSQDNTSPLDVRGAFF. CDR3 sequence (DNA): TGCGCCAGCAGCCAAGATAATACTTCGCCCCTAGATGTAAGGGGAGCTTTCTTT.

The chain carries TRBV18 and TRBJ1-5; maybe TRBD1 (6 bases). CDR1 and CDR2 from the germline V gene are KGHSH and LQKENI. Deletions cut 0 bases from V and 7 bases from J, with 16 bases between. The CDR3 has 16 amino acids. The CDR3 loop reads CASSPPTGQLGQPQHF. CDR3 coding DNA: TGTGCCAGCTCACCACCTACTGGACAGCTGGGCCAGCCCCAGCATTTT.

CDR3 DNA: TGTGCCAGCAGCTCCTATCAAACCGGGACAGAAAATGAAAAACTGTTTTTT. The encoded protein is CASSSYQTGTENEKLFF. The V call is TRBV13, the J call TRBJ1-4; TRBD1 agrees at 7 bases. The trim removed 4 bases at V and 5 bases at J, leaving 13 bases unmatched. This CDR3 contains 17 residues. CDR1 PRHDT and CDR2 FYEKMQ come from the germline V gene (reference sequence).

The sample holds a few counts of this clone. The chain is built from TRBV9 and TRBJ2-3; TRBD2 agrees at 7 bases. CDR3 length: 16 amino acids. The germline CDR1 and CDR2 sequences are SGDLS and YYNGEE. V shed 3 bases and J 10 bases; nucleotides not matched to a gene: 17. In DNA form, the CDR3 reads TGTGCCAGCAGCGGGGGACGAGCGGGGCCTAATCAGGCGCAGTATTTT. Encoded protein: CASSGGRAGPNQAQYF. The full variable domain, its missing parts supplied by reference TRBV9 and TRBJ2-3, is DSGVTQTPKHLITATGQRVTLRCSPRSGDLSVYWYQQSLDQGLQFLIQYYNGEERAKGNILERFSAQQFPDLHSELNLSSLELGDSALYFCASSGGRAGPNQAQYFGPGTRLTVL.

V is TRBV6-2 or TRBV6-3 and J is TRBJ2-7, with D possibly being TRBD2 (6 bases). Per germline, CDR1 MNHEY and CDR2 SVGEGT. V was trimmed by 5 bases and J by 2 bases, leaving 10 bases between them. CDR3 size: 13 residues. Here the CDR3 reads CASSGTEAYEQYF. The CDR3 DNA follows: TGTGCCAGCAGTGGGACTGAAGCCTACGAGCAGTACTTC.

The chain has TRBV28 and TRBJ2-3, with 11 bases lining up with TRBD2. This CDR3 has 15 residues. V lost 6 bases to trimming and J lost 1 base; unmatched junction nucleotides: 3. Germline loops: CDR1 MDHEN, CDR2 SYDVKM. For the CDR3, the DNA is TGTGCCAGCAGCCTAGCGGGGGGCGGCACAGATACGCAGTATTTT. It encodes CASSLAGGGTDTQYF.

The chain is built from TRBV29-1 and TRBJ2-1; the D is unclear. CDR1 and CDR2 (germline): SQVTM, ANQGSEA. Trimming shortened V by 4 bases and J by 7 bases, and 17 bases separated the two germline ends. The CDR3 spans 14 residues. The CDR3 DNA follows: TGCAGCGTTGGTGGGCAGTCAATTGCGAATGAGCAGTTCTTC. The encoded protein is CSVGGQSIANEQFF.

A single count supports this clone. The chain links TRBV24-1 to TRBJ1-2; D gene ambiguous. Germline CDR1 is KGHDR and CDR2 is SFDVKD. V lost 1 base, J lost 8 bases, and 10 bases lay in between. CDR3 length: 13 residues. CDR3 bases: TGTGCCACCAGTGATTTTGAGGGTGCGGGCTACACCTTC. This sequence encodes CATSDFEGAGYTF.

The CDR3 sequence is CASSMRSGSSYNEQFF. The CDR3 DNA is TGTGCCAGCAGCATGAGGAGCGGCAGCTCCTACAATGAGCAGTTCTTC. The chain recombines TRBV21-1 with TRBJ2-1; TRBD2 is the table's D call, not checked against the DNA. TRBV21-1 is a documented pseudogene. This CDR3 has 16 amino acids.

The chain combines TRBV27 with TRBJ2-7; 12 bases agree with TRBD1. Germline CDR1 reads MNHEY; CDR2 reads SMNVEV (reference sequence). The trim removed 6 bases at V and 2 bases at J, leaving 23 bases unmatched. The CDR3 extends over 21 amino acids. The CDR3: CASSSPRRDRGRLVVAYEQYV. The CDR3 DNA reads TGTGCCAGCAGCTCTCCCCGACGGGACAGGGGGCGATTAGTTGTGGCCTACGAGCAGTACGTC.

This chain connects TRBV3-1 (or the pseudogene TRBV3-2) to TRBJ1-1; the match to TRBD1 covers 7 bases. V lost 4 bases, J lost 1 base, and 12 bases stayed unmatched. The CDR3 has 17 residues. Looked up from germline, CDR1 is LGHDT and CDR2 is YNNKEL (reference sequence). The CDR3 is CASSLFRDSKTNTEAFF. The CDR3 DNA follows: TGTGCCAGCAGCCTCTTCCGGGACAGTAAGACGAACACTGAAGCTTTCTTT.

The chain recombines TRBV7-6 with TRBJ2-7; the match to TRBD2 covers 8 bases. Germline CDR1 is SGHVS and CDR2 is FNYEAQ. This CDR3 is 14 amino acids long. V shed 1 base and J 3 bases; nucleotides not matched to a gene: 2. CDR3 bases: TGTGCCAGCAGCTTAGGAGCGGGGGACTACGAGCAGTACGTC. Protein: CASSLGAGDYEQYV.

CDR3 sequence (DNA): TGCGCCAGCAGCAATCCAGGACTAGCGGGGGCCGAGGCAGATACGCAGTATTTT. It codes for CASSNPGLAGAEADTQYF. V is TRBV5-1 and J is TRBJ2-3, with 13 bases aligning to TRBD2. There are 18 residues in the CDR3. Germline values: CDR1 SGHRS, CDR2 YFSETQ. Unmatched junction bases numbered 12, after V lost 4 bases and J lost 4 bases.

This sequence joins TRBV2 and TRBJ1-6; 9 positions match TRBD1. J gave up 7 bases and V 4 bases, and 5 bases lay outside the gene matches. Germline-derived CDR1 and CDR2 are SNHLY and FYNNEI. This CDR3 region has 15 residues. CDR3 nucleotides: TGTGCCAGCAGTGGTGGACAGGGGAAAAATTCACCCCTCCACTTT. Translating it yields CASSGGQGKNSPLHF.

The chain has TRBV6-5 and TRBJ2-5, with no clear D. Germline CDR1 and CDR2: MNHEY and SVGAGI. Trimming cost V 7 bases and J 6 bases, with 9 bases left between them. The CDR3 length is 11 residues. The CDR3 region has the DNA TGTGCCAGCACCCGAGCCAAGACCCAGTACTTC. It translates to CASTRAKTQYF.